The rows below give T cell receptor beta chains drawn from one sample of a study of CD8 T cells in ankylosing spondylitis. TCRdb analysed the 5' RACE reads with MiXCR anew, one entry per CDR3 protein. Of fewer than 400,000 distinct CDR3 sequences listed, approximately 14% are singletons. Sequences were obtained from blood, either unsorted or a sorted T cell fraction (not recorded which). The receptor source for this set is a male donor with ankylosing spondylitis or in good health (not recorded which). CDR3s include the opening cysteine and the closing phenylalanine or tryptophan. Fields, in order: D gene, J gene, clone size, V gene, CDR3 DNA, CDR3 protein. A D gene is named only where the DNA matches it firmly. Clone size, where shown, is once, few, many, or a class for clones that have expanded.

NA TRBJ2-1 NA TRBV20-1 TGCAGTGCTAGAGTCCCAAGGGGGCAGTTCTTC CSARVPRGQFF
TRBD2 TRBJ2-1 few TRBV20-1 TGCAGTGCGGGAGCGGGAGGGAAGAATGAGCAGTTCTTC CSAGAGGKNEQFF
TRBD2 TRBJ2-1 NA TRBV10-3 TGTGCCATCAGTGAGTCGAGAAGGACTAGCGGGAGTACTGAGCAGTTCTTC CAISESRRTSGSTEQFF
NA TRBJ1-2 few TRBV4-1 TGCGCCAGCAGCCAAGAAGAGGGAGTTGGGAACTATGGCTACACCTTC CASSQEEGVGNYGYTF
NA TRBJ2-1 NA TRBV12-3/TRBV12-4 TGTGCCAGCATCCCCGGGACCCTACACAATGAGCAGTTCTTC CASIPGTLHNEQFF
NA TRBJ2-7 few TRBV20-1 TGCAGTGCTGGTCCTTCAAACTACGAGCAGTACTTC CSAGPSNYEQYF
NA TRBJ1-1 many TRBV5-1 TGCGCCAGCAGCGACGACAACCTTGAAGCTTTCTTT CASSDDNLEAFF
NA TRBJ1-1 many TRBV29-1 TGCAGCGTTCTGGAGGACATGAACACTGAAGCTTTCTTT CSVLEDMNTEAFF
TRBD2 TRBJ2-3 NA TRBV5-1 TGCGCCAGCAGCTTGGGGGCGGGAGACACAGATACGCAGTATTTT CASSLGAGDTDTQYF
NA TRBJ2-7 once TRBV4-1 TGCGCCAGCAGCCAAGGGCAGACCGTATACGAGCAGTACTTC CASSQGQTVYEQYF
NA TRBJ2-1 few TRBV14 TGTGCCAGCAGCCAAGAAGTTCTAATTGGCGGGAAGCAGTTCTTC CASSQEVLIGGKQFF
NA TRBJ2-2 few TRBV20-1 TGCAGTGCTAGACTCCAATCCGGGGAGCTGTTTTTT CSARLQSGELFF
TRBD2 TRBJ2-5 few TRBV5-1 TGCGCCAGCAGCTTCGGACTAGCGGGAGGGCCGGAAGAGACCCAGTACTTC CASSFGLAGGPEETQYF
TRBD2 TRBJ2-1 few TRBV5-1 TGCGCCAGCAGCACCCGAACGCGGGGGGCCTACAATGAGCAGTTCTTC CASSTRTRGAYNEQFF
NA TRBJ1-5 NA TRBV4-1 TGCGCCAGCAGCCAGCGCGAGGGAGGGCCCCAGCATTTT CASSQREGGPQHF
NA TRBJ2-7 many TRBV18 TGTGCCAGCTCACCTCGAGGGGGGCAAAACTACGAGCAGTACTTC CASSPRGGQNYEQYF
TRBD1 TRBJ2-2 NA TRBV6-1 TGTGCCAGCAGTCCCGGACAGGGTAGGCCCGGGGAGCTGTTTTTT CASSPGQGRPGELFF
TRBD2 TRBJ2-1 NA TRBV4-1 TGCGCCAGCAGCCAAGAACCGGGAGCGGGAGGTCACGGGTATGAGCAGTTCTTC CASSQEPGAGGHGYEQFF
NA TRBJ2-7 NA TRBV11-2 TGTGCCAGCAGCCTCGAGGCCTCCGGCGAGCAGTACTTC CASSLEASGEQYF
NA TRBJ1-1 many TRBV5-1 TGCGCCAGCAGCCAGTTGGGGGTAGCTTTCTTT CASSQLGVAFF
NA TRBJ1-1 many TRBV12-3/TRBV12-4 TGTGCCAGCAGTTTAGGTGGCGTTGGTTTGGCTTTCTTT CASSLGGVGLAFF
TRBD2 TRBJ2-3 NA TRBV20-1 TGCAGTGCGCAAGGCGTGGACGGGAGGCCCCCAGATACGCAGTATTTT CSAQGVDGRPPDTQYF
NA TRBJ2-1 many TRBV10-3 TGTGCCATCAGTGAGGCAGGGAGTAAGGGCAATGAGCAGTTCTTC CAISEAGSKGNEQFF
TRBD1 TRBJ2-5 NA TRBV7-2 TGTGCCAGCAGCTTCCATTGGACAGGGGGAGAGACCCAGTACTTC CASSFHWTGGETQYF
NA TRBJ2-5 NA TRBV5-1 TGCGCCAGCAGCTTGGCCAGCCAAGAGACCCAGTACTTC CASSLASQETQYF
NA TRBJ2-7 NA TRBV3-1 TGTGCCAGCAGCCACGTGTTGCCGGACGGGCGGACCCTTTACGAGCAGTACTTC CASSHVLPDGRTLYEQYF
TRBD1 TRBJ2-7 few TRBV29-1 TGCAGCGTTGAGACAGGGCGATACGAGCAGTACTTC CSVETGRYEQYF
NA TRBJ1-2 NA TRBV6-1 TGTGCCAGCGTTGGTTGGGGGGACGGCTACACCTTC CASVGWGDGYTF
TRBD1 TRBJ2-5 many TRBV12-5 TGTGCTAGTGCCCCCGGGACAGGGGGCAAACAAGAGACCCAGTACTTC CASAPGTGGKQETQYF
NA TRBJ2-4 few TRBV12-3/TRBV12-4 TGTGCCAGCAGTTATACAGGGAGGCTAGCCAAAAACATTCAGTACTTC CASSYTGRLAKNIQYF
NA TRBJ2-4 NA TRBV20-1 TGCAGTGCTAGAGGGGACGGGGTGGGCAAGAACCGCATTCAGTACTTC CSARGDGVGKNRIQYF
NA TRBJ2-5 NA TRBV12-5 TGTGCTAGTGCCCCCACACGGACCATCCAAGAGACCCAGTACTTC CASAPTRTIQETQYF
NA TRBJ2-7 once TRBV6-5 TGTGCCAGCAGTTCCCCGGAGGGGATAAAGGGGGAGCAGTACTTC CASSSPEGIKGEQYF
NA TRBJ2-3 NA TRBV10-3 TGTGCCATCAGGACGACTAGAGCGACAGATACGCAGTATTTT CAIRTTRATDTQYF
NA TRBJ2-5 few TRBV20-1 TGCAGTGCTACGACCTGGGGGCAGCAAGAGACCCAGTACTTC CSATTWGQQETQYF
NA TRBJ1-2 NA TRBV5-1 TGCGCCAGCAGCTTGACAGTCACGGACTATGGCTACACCTTC CASSLTVTDYGYTF
NA TRBJ2-5 NA TRBV2 TGTGCCAGCAGCCGGACCCGCCTCCCAGAGACCCAGTACTTC CASSRTRLPETQYF
NA TRBJ2-3 many TRBV12-3/TRBV12-4 TGTGCCAGCCGGGGCCCTCTAACGGATACGCAGTATTTT CASRGPLTDTQYF
TRBD1 TRBJ1-4 few TRBV5-1 TGCGCCAGCAGATCGCCGGGACAGGATGAAAAACTGTTTTTT CASRSPGQDEKLFF
TRBD1 TRBJ2-1 few TRBV11-2 TGTGCCAGCAGCTTCAGGGGGCATGAGCAGTTCTTC CASSFRGHEQFF
NA TRBJ2-7 many TRBV7-9 TGTGCCAGCAGCCTTAGAGGGGCCTACGAGCAGTACTTC CASSLRGAYEQYF
NA TRBJ2-2 NA TRBV6-1 TGTGCCAGCAGACCGGGACTTACGAACACCGGGGAGCTGTTTTTT CASRPGLTNTGELFF
NA TRBJ2-1 many TRBV12-3/TRBV12-4 TGTGCCAGCAGTTTATCTTTGGGGACGGGGAATGAGCAGTTCTTC CASSLSLGTGNEQFF
NA TRBJ1-1 NA TRBV29-1 TGCAGCGTGATACCACGGGGGGCGAACACTGAAGCTTTCTTT CSVIPRGANTEAFF
NA TRBJ2-3 NA TRBV10-3 TGTGCCATCAGTGATGGCGGACTCACAGATACGCAGTATTTT CAISDGGLTDTQYF
NA TRBJ2-7 NA TRBV4-1 TGCGCCAGCAGCCAAGATCGAGGGGTCGAGCAGTACTTC CASSQDRGVEQYF
NA TRBJ2-5 few TRBV12-3/TRBV12-4 TGTGCCAGCAGTTTCAGGGTAGAGACCCAGTACTTC CASSFRVETQYF
TRBD1 TRBJ2-6 NA TRBV20-1 TGCAGTGCGCCCGGGACAGGCTTCTCTGGGGCCAACGTCCTGACTTTC CSAPGTGFSGANVLTF
TRBD1 TRBJ2-7 few TRBV5-1 TGCGCCAGCAGCCTGGGACAGGGATACTCCTACGAGCAGTACTTC CASSLGQGYSYEQYF
NA TRBJ2-7 NA TRBV6-1 TGTGCCAGCAGTACGAGGGCCGGGCTTACCTACGAGCAGTACTTC CASSTRAGLTYEQYF
NA TRBJ2-2 few TRBV4-1 TGCGCCAGCAGCCATGTTGCCGGGGAGCTGTTTTTT CASSHVAGELFF
NA TRBJ2-3 many TRBV7-8 TGTGCCAGCAGCCCGGACACAGATACGCAGTATTTT CASSPDTDTQYF